Sequencing of this T cell receptor beta chain was carried out in a study of technical replicates of blood from a handful of donors. Data came from immunoSEQ multiplex PCR; TCRdb stores just in-frame clones and leaves some out. The sample shows roughly 80,000 clones, 85% to 95% of them seen only once. The V gene end was trimmed by 3 bases and the J gene end by 9 bases; junction bases not matched to a gene: 13. There are 17 residues in the CDR3. Germline V gene data show CDR1 as LGHNA and CDR2 as YSLEER. Sequencing was performed on T cells isolated from PBMCs. The sequence was obtained from a human donor in good health. This chain uses TRBV4-3 with TRBJ2-2, with 10 nucleotides matching TRBD1. CDR3 in amino acids: CASSHQSGTGVSWELFF. For the CDR3, the DNA is TGCGCCAGCAGCCACCAGTCCGGGACAGGGGTTAGCTGGGAGCTGTTTTTT.